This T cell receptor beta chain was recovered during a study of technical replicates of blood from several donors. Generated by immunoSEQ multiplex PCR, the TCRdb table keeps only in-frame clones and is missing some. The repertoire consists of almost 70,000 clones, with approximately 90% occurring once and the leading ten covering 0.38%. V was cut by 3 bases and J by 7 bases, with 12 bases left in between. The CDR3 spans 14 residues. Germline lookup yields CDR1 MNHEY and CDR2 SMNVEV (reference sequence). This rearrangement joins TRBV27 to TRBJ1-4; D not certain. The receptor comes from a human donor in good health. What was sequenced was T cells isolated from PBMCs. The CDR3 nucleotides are TGTGCCAGCAGTTTTAGTCCGTATACTGAAAAACTGTTTTTT. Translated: CASSFSPYTEKLFF.